A single sample gave rise to the 4 T cell receptor beta chains below, sequenced in a study of human thymus T cells. Assay: immunoSEQ multiplex PCR; the TCRdb copy retains only in-frame clones and omits some. This table has about 60,000 clones, over 85% appearing once. Sequences were obtained from blood. Receptors were obtained from a boy younger than two with a congenital heart defect but otherwise immunologically healthy.

The V and J genes are TRBV6-5 and TRBJ2-5; the D is unclear. Trimming left V 2 bases short and J 5 bases short, with 12 bases between. Germline CDR1 MNHEY, CDR2 SVGAGI. CDR3 length: 14 residues. This CDR3 is CASSYDVRRETQYF. The CDR3 DNA is TGTGCCAGCAGTTACGATGTTAGGCGCGAGACCCAGTACTTC.

The chain links TRBV6-5 to TRBJ1-6; 8 bases align to TRBD1. The V and J ends lost 2 bases and 7 bases, in that order; junction bases with no gene match: 1. CDR3 length: 14 residues. The V gene's germline CDR1 is MNHEY and CDR2 SVGAGI. DNA of the CDR3: TGTGCCAGCAGTTACACAGGGGGGAATTCACCCCTCCACTTT. It encodes CASSYTGGNSPLHF.

The chain joins TRBV7-9 to TRBJ2-2, with 11 bases that match TRBD1. Germline trimming cut 4 bases from V and 6 bases from J; bases unmatched to any gene: 1. The germline gives CDR1 SEHNR, CDR2 FQNEAQ (reference sequence). The CDR3 loop spans 14 amino acids. The chain's CDR3 is CASSSDRGPGELFF. The CDR3 DNA follows: TGTGCCAGCAGCTCGGACAGGGGGCCCGGGGAGCTGTTTTTT.

CDR3: CASSPKIGATGELFF. DNA for the CDR3: TGTGCCAGCAGCCCCAAAATAGGGGCCACCGGGGAGCTGTTTTTT. V and J are TRBV5-4 and TRBJ2-2; D perhaps matches TRBD1 (5 bases). CDR1 is SGHNT, CDR2 YYREEE, per germline (reference sequence). This CDR3 has 15 residues. The V end was cut by 4 bases, the J end by 4 bases, with 14 bases between.